These 23 T cell receptor beta chains share one sample of origin, sequenced in a study of T cells in Graves' hyperthyroidism and ophthalmopathy. RNA transcripts provided the source from which TCR beta CDR3 regions were amplified. An initial round of RT-PCR targeting the TCR CDR3 relied on the HTBI primer set. TCRdb re-called the multiplex PCR reads through MiXCR, storing one row per CDR3 protein. The sample has around 700,000 distinct CDR3 sequences; around a sixth are singletons. Sequenced: blood. These receptors were collected from a woman aged 50 to 60 with Graves' hyperthyroidism that later progressed to Graves' ophthalmopathy.

This chain links TRBV2 with TRBJ1-1; no definite D call. V was pared by 7 bases and J by 1 base, with 10 bases between. Germline-derived CDR1 and CDR2 are SNHLY and FYNNEI. The CDR3 is 13 amino acids. In nucleotides, the CDR3 is TGTGCCAGCAACCGATTAACGAACACTGAAGCTTTCTTT. The encoded protein is CASNRLTNTEAFF.

This clonotype showed up many times. The CDR3: CASSQGTGEKLFF. CDR3 sequence (DNA): TGTGCCAGCAGCCAAGGGACAGGGGAGAAACTGTTTTTT. This rearrangement joins TRBV3-1 to TRBJ1-4; 9 bases match TRBD1. With 1 base clipped from V and 11 bases from J, the junction kept 2 bases outside the gene matches. The CDR3 contains 13 residues. CDR1 and CDR2 (germline): LGHDT, YNNKEL (reference sequence).

This clonotype was counted ten times or more. The rearrangement uses TRBV5-1 and TRBJ2-1, with a weak D call TRBD2 (5 bases). The germline gives CDR1 SGHRS, CDR2 YFSETQ. This CDR3 is 16 amino acids long. V was clipped by 3 bases and J by 0 bases, with 13 bases between them. For the CDR3, the DNA is TGCGCCAGCAGCTCCGAGGGTACAAGCTCCTACAATGAGCAGTTCTTC. Translation: CASSSEGTSSYNEQFF.

This clonotype was found many times. The CDR3 nucleotides are TGTGCAGTCAGTAGAGGGAACTATGGCTACACCTTC. Protein product: CAVSRGNYGYTF. The J gene is TRBJ1-2, the V gene TRBV10-3; D not certain. Germline V gene data show CDR1 as ENHRY and CDR2 as SYGVKD. The CDR3 is 12 residues long.

This clonotype showed up many times. The chain couples TRBV11-3 to TRBJ2-1; D possibly corresponds to TRBD2 (5 bases). V dropped 5 bases and J dropped 1 base, with 12 bases sitting between them. Germline V lookup: CDR1 SGHNT, CDR2 YENEEA. CDR3 length equals 15 residues. CDR3: CASSKDPGSYNEQFF. The CDR3 DNA reads TGTGCCAGCAGCAAGGACCCGGGATCCTACAATGAGCAGTTCTTC.

As concerns this clonotype: A clone one base away is much larger, so this may be a read error. The rearrangement uses TRBV5-1 and TRBJ2-6; D unclear. This CDR3 is 17 amino acids long. CDR1 and CDR2 from the germline V gene are SGHRS and YFSETQ. CDR3 nucleotide sequence: TGCGCCAGCGGCTTGTGGTCACCGACGTCTGGGGCCAACGTCCTGACTTTC. This translates into CASGLWSPTSGANVLTF.

This clonotype was seen only a few times. The CDR3 bases are TGCAGTGCACCCTCCGATTTCACCGGGGAGCTGTTTTTT. It encodes CSAPSDFTGELFF. The rearrangement links TRBV20-1 to TRBJ2-2; D call uncertain. This CDR3 contains 13 residues. The V end was cut by 6 bases, the J end by 4 bases, with 12 bases between. Germline V gives CDR1 DFQATT, CDR2 SNEGSKA (reference sequence).

This clonotype was picked up a small number of times. The rearrangement links TRBV10-2 to TRBJ1-2; 7 bases line up with TRBD1. The CDR3 has 14 amino acids. CDR1 is WSHSY and CDR2 is SAAADI in the germline V gene. V lost 4 bases and J lost 4; bases outside the gene matches: 6. This CDR3 is CASSVGGGAYGYTF. DNA of the CDR3: TGCGCCAGCAGTGTAGGAGGGGGCGCCTATGGCTACACCTTC.

This clonotype was detected only a few times. This chain links TRBV29-1 with TRBJ2-5, with TRBD2 matching over 7 bases. The CDR3 sequence is 16 residues long. After removal of 3 bases from V and 1 base from J, the junction contained 11 bases not matched to a gene. The germline gives CDR1 SQVTM, CDR2 ANQGSEA. The CDR3 bases are TGCAGCGTTGATAACTCCAAGCGGGGACCCCAAGAGACCCAGTACTTC. Amino acid sequence: CSVDNSKRGPQETQYF.

This clonotype has a count of ten or more. The V and J genes are TRBV11-2 and TRBJ1-2, with 7 positions matching TRBD1. V trimming: 1 base; J trimming: 7 bases; junction bases outside the gene matches: 12. This CDR3 spans 16 amino acids. Germline-derived CDR1 and CDR2 are SGHAT and FQNNGV. The CDR3 loop is CASSLALGRGHSGYTF. The CDR3, as DNA: TGTGCCAGCAGCTTAGCCCTGGGAAGGGGGCACAGTGGCTACACCTTC.

The chain combines TRBV7-9 with TRBJ2-2; D is undetermined. The V end was cut by 1 base, the J end by 6 bases, with 9 bases between. The V gene's germline CDR1 is SEHNR and CDR2 FQNEAQ (reference sequence). The CDR3 extends over 14 amino acids. As DNA, the CDR3 is TGTGCCAGCAGCTTAGAGCTAGTCCCCGGGGAGCTGTTTTTT. As protein: CASSLELVPGELFF.

This chain connects TRBV24-1 to TRBJ2-7; D unclear. The germline gives CDR1 KGHDR, CDR2 SFDVKD. V was clipped by 9 bases and J by 9 bases, with 11 bases between them. The CDR3 has 10 amino acids. CDR3 in amino acids: CATLWAAQYF. CDR3 bases: TGTGCCACCCTTTGGGCAGCGCAGTACTTC.

Ten or more counts support this clonotype. The chain is built from TRBV3-1 and TRBJ2-1, with D maybe TRBD1 (5 bases). The CDR3 extends over 13 amino acids. Germline V CDR1 and CDR2: LGHDT, YNNKEL (reference sequence). Trimming shortened V by 2 bases and J by 4 bases, and 6 bases separated the two germline ends. In DNA form, the CDR3 reads TGTGCCAGCAGCCAAAGACAGTACAATGAGCAGTTCTTC. This sequence encodes CASSQRQYNEQFF.

This clonotype was counted a few times. The genes are TRBV20-1 and TRBJ1-2; D may be TRBD1 (5 bases). Trimming cost V 5 bases and J 6 bases, with 19 bases left between them. The CDR3 spans 14 residues. The germline CDR1 and CDR2 sequences are DFQATT and SNEGSKA (reference sequence). In DNA, the CDR3 is TGCAGTGCTTCACAATACAGGAGGCGTAATGGCTACACCTTC. This translates into CSASQYRRRNGYTF.

The rearrangement joins TRBV7-8 to TRBJ2-2, with 8 nucleotides matching TRBD1. V was pared by 4 bases and J by 3 bases, with 4 bases of the junction left unmatched. The CDR3 totals 15 residues. CDR1 is SGHVS, CDR2 FQNEAQ, per germline. The CDR3 sequence is CASSWDRQDTGELFF. The DNA of the CDR3 is TGTGCCAGCAGCTGGGACAGGCAGGACACCGGGGAGCTGTTTTTT. Full variable domain (remainder filled in from reference TRBV7-8 and TRBJ2-2): GAGVSQSPRYKVAKRGQDVALRCDPISGHVSLFWYQQALGQGPEFLTYFQNEAQLDKSGLPSDRFFAERPEGSVSTLKIQRTQQEDSAVYLCASSWDRQDTGELFFGEGSRLTVL.

This clonotype was observed a handful of times. The chain combines TRBV20-1 with TRBJ2-2, with unresolved D. The ends were cut back, 1 base at V and 4 bases at J, with 10 bases in the middle. Germline V gene data show CDR1 as DFQATT and CDR2 as SNEGSKA (reference sequence). The length of the CDR3 is 14 residues. CDR3 coding DNA: TGCAGTGCTAGAGGATGGGTTGGCACCGGGGAGCTGTTTTTT. Translation: CSARGWVGTGELFF.

This clonotype was counted between two and nine times. This rearrangement joins TRBV19 to TRBJ1-1; a possible D gene is TRBD1 (5 bases). The CDR3 has 14 amino acids. V was trimmed by 5 bases and J by 5 bases, leaving 15 bases between them. The germline V gene has CDR1 LNHDA and CDR2 SQIVND (reference sequence). This CDR3 reads CASSLLGLRTEAFF. In nucleotides, the CDR3 is TGTGCCAGTAGTCTCCTGGGACTTAGGACTGAAGCTTTCTTT.

This CDR3 is CASSISRDTAAFF. The CDR3 DNA reads TGTGCCAGTAGTATTTCGCGGGACACCGCAGCTTTCTTT. The genes are TRBV19 and TRBJ1-1; a possible D gene is TRBD1 (6 bases). The CDR3 length is 13 residues. V lost 3 bases, J lost 10 bases, and 15 bases lay in between. Germline CDR1 is LNHDA and CDR2 is SQIVND (reference sequence).

This clonotype was seen a few times. The chain combines TRBV7-3 with TRBJ1-2; D is possibly TRBD1 (6 bases). The CDR3 consists of 17 residues. From germline, CDR1 is SGHTA and CDR2 FQGTGA. Trimming pared 5 bases from V and 1 base from J, leaving 20 bases between. The CDR3 sequence is CASSPNPRDTFNYGYTF. The DNA of the CDR3 is TGTGCCAGCAGCCCAAACCCGAGGGACACTTTTAACTATGGCTACACCTTC.

This clonotype was seen a handful of times. V and J are TRBV27 and TRBJ1-1; D possibly corresponds to TRBD1 (5 bases). The CDR3 covers 15 residues. CDR1 is MNHEY and CDR2 is SMNVEV in the germline V gene (reference sequence). Trimming stripped 4 bases from V and 4 bases from J, with 16 bases between. The CDR3 sequence: CASSSSLGTGTEAFF. DNA for the CDR3: TGTGCCAGCAGTTCGTCCCTAGGGACGGGCACTGAAGCTTTCTTT.

This clonotype was counted many times. This sequence joins TRBV2 and TRBJ1-5, with D uncertain. The CDR3 is 13 amino acids. V was pared by 7 bases and J by 6 bases, with 13 bases between. Germline loops: CDR1 SNHLY, CDR2 FYNNEI. Here the CDR3 reads CASTEAAGQPQHF. CDR3 DNA sequence: TGTGCCAGCACTGAGGCAGCGGGTCAGCCCCAGCATTTT.

In this sample, this clonotype turned up many times. V and J are TRBV7-8 and TRBJ1-1; D not resolved. CDR1 and CDR2 from the germline V gene are SGHVS and FQNEAQ. This CDR3 is 14 amino acids long. V was shortened by 4 bases and J by 4 bases, with 13 bases between the two germline ends. The CDR3 sequence is CASSSYGGVTEAFF. The CDR3 DNA follows: TGTGCCAGCAGCTCTTACGGCGGGGTCACTGAAGCTTTCTTT.

Note on this clonotype: One junction end disagrees with the germline gene, perhaps due to a read error. The CDR3 bases are TGTGCTAGCAGCTCAAGGGCAGGGGCCAACAATGAGCAGTTCTTC. Encoded protein: CASSSRAGANNEQFF. This chain joins TRBV7-7 and TRBJ2-1; TRBD1 might be the D (6 bases). From germline, CDR1 is SSHAT and CDR2 FNYEAQ (reference sequence). The CDR3 totals 15 residues.